One sample yielded the 16 T cell receptor beta chains listed below, sequenced in a study of identical twins. TCRdb fed the 5' RACE reads into MiXCR, producing one record per CDR3 protein. The table records some 1,700,000 distinct CDR3 sequences, around a third of them present only once. Material for sequencing was cord blood. Receptor source: a newborn girl in good health.

The rearrangement uses TRBV20-1 and TRBJ2-3; D is undetermined. V was pared by 3 bases and J by 2 bases, with 15 bases between. CDR1 and CDR2 (germline): DFQATT, SNEGSKA (reference sequence). This CDR3 spans 15 amino acids. The DNA of the CDR3 is TGCAGTGCTAGTAGGCCAGCGACCCACACAGATACGCAGTATTTT. Its translation: CSASRPATHTDTQYF.

The chain uses TRBV19 and TRBJ1-2; 12 bases agree with TRBD1. Germline CDR1 LNHDA, CDR2 SQIVND (reference sequence). The CDR3 has 16 residues. Trimming removed 1 base from V and 4 bases from J; junction bases left unmatched: 4. CDR3 DNA sequence: TGTGCCAGTAGTATAGTGGGGACAGGGGGCTTCTATGGCTACACCTTC. It yields the protein CASSIVGTGGFYGYTF.

There are a few counts of this clonotype. The CDR3 is CASTRQGLAKNIQYF. The DNA of the CDR3 is TGTGCCAGCACTCGACAGGGTCTAGCCAAAAACATTCAGTACTTC. This chain connects TRBV2 to TRBJ2-4, with TRBD1 identical over 7 bases. The junction had 6 bases not matched to a gene; V was cut back by 7 bases and J by 0 bases. Germline CDR1 SNHLY, CDR2 FYNNEI. The CDR3 spans 15 residues.

In regard to this clonotype: At one of its ends the junction is not consistent with the germline gene, which may arise from a read error. V is TRBV7-9 and J is TRBJ1-4, with TRBD1 identical over 7 bases. This CDR3 is 14 amino acids long. The germline gives CDR1 SEHNR, CDR2 FQNEAQ (reference sequence). CDR3 loop: CACSPTGMDEKLFF. DNA of the CDR3: TGTGCCTGCAGCCCGACAGGGATGGATGAAAAACTGTTTTTT.

The chain carries TRBV4-1 and TRBJ1-2; D is uncertain. This CDR3 spans 14 amino acids. Germline assignment: CDR1 MGHRA and CDR2 YSYEKL. Trimming cost V 1 base and J 3 bases, with 9 bases left between them. The CDR3 region is CASSQAPGYYGYTF. The DNA of the CDR3 is TGCGCCAGCAGCCAAGCGCCGGGCTACTATGGCTACACCTTC.

This clonotype has only one observation. The chain carries TRBV27 and TRBJ1-6; D is possibly TRBD1 (5 bases). V lost 0 bases and J lost 11, with 8 bases in between. This CDR3 is built from 13 residues. Germline values: CDR1 MNHEY, CDR2 SMNVEV (reference sequence). In DNA form, the CDR3 reads TGTGCCAGCAGTTTATCCAGGGTAACACCCCTCCACTTT. Protein product: CASSLSRVTPLHF.

This clonotype has a handful of counts. V is TRBV12-3 or TRBV12-4 and J is TRBJ2-3; perhaps TRBD2 as D (5 bases). Trimming pared 5 bases from V and 1 base from J, leaving 10 bases between. There are 14 residues in the CDR3. In nucleotides, the CDR3 is TGTGCCAGCAGTACCCAAGCGGGCACAGATACGCAGTATTTT. Translating it yields CASSTQAGTDTQYF.

The V gene is TRBV2, the J gene TRBJ2-1; the D is unclear. With 3 bases removed from V and 5 bases from J, the gap between germline ends came to 8 bases. This CDR3 has 13 residues. Germline V gene sequence: CDR1 SNHLY, CDR2 FYNNEI. The CDR3 loop is CASSDGWNNEQFF. CDR3 DNA sequence: TGTGCCAGCAGTGATGGCTGGAACAATGAGCAGTTCTTC.

Of note for this clonotype: This could be a read error, since a much larger clone is one nucleotide away. The CDR3 spells CASRPAGRIPSEKLFF. CDR3 nucleotide sequence: TGTGCCAGCCGTCCCGCCGGGAGAATCCCTAGTGAAAAACTGTTTTTT. The chain has TRBV12-3 or TRBV12-4 and TRBJ1-4; D remains unclear. Trimming pared 8 bases from V and 7 bases from J, leaving 23 bases between. The CDR3 spans 16 residues.

The J gene is TRBJ2-3, the V gene TRBV5-1; TRBD2 matches 10 bases. J gave up 4 bases and V 4 bases, and 6 bases lay outside the gene matches. This CDR3 is built from 15 residues. Germline CDR1 is SGHRS and CDR2 is YFSETQ. CDR3 DNA: TGCGCCAGCAGCGATCTAGCGGGAGACGCAGATACGCAGTATTTT. Translated, it gives CASSDLAGDADTQYF.

The gene calls are TRBV5-1 and TRBJ2-1; TRBD2 matches at 13 bases. Unmatched junction bases numbered 5, after V lost 3 bases and J lost 5 bases. From germline, CDR1 is SGHRS and CDR2 YFSETQ. This CDR3 spans 16 amino acids. CDR3 loop: CASSSPGLAGNNEQFF. Here the CDR3 DNA reads TGCGCCAGCAGCTCCCCGGGACTAGCGGGGAACAATGAGCAGTTCTTC.

To note about this clonotype: A junction boundary mismatches the germline segment, possibly from a read error. The chain couples TRBV5-1 to TRBJ2-1; 8 bases agree with TRBD2. CDR3 length equals 15 residues. Looked up from germline, CDR1 is SGHRS and CDR2 is YFSETQ. The CDR3 DNA reads as TGCGCCAGCGGCTTGTGTGGACTAGCCTCCGGTGAGCAGTTCTTC. It specifies CASGLCGLASGEQFF.

This clonotype was detected many times. At one boundary the junction diverges from the germline segment, which might be a read error. This sequence joins TRBV24-1 and TRBJ2-1; 14 bases map to TRBD2. Looked up from germline, CDR1 is KGHDR and CDR2 is SFDVKD. The CDR3 spans 16 residues. The CDR3 DNA is TGTGCCTCCAGCCAGACTAGCGGGAGGGCCTACAATGAGCAGTTCTTC. The encoded protein is CASSQTSGRAYNEQFF.

As to this clonotype: A much more abundant neighbour one base away suggests this may be a read error. The rearrangement uses TRBV5-1 and TRBJ2-7; D is tentatively TRBD1 or TRBD2 (5 bases each). Germline assignment: CDR1 SGHRS and CDR2 YFSETQ. The CDR3 runs 14 residues. The CDR3 region has the DNA TGCGCCGGCAGCTCCGGGACGGACTCCTACGAGCAGTACTTC. This encodes CAGSSGTDSYEQYF.

V gene TRBV6-5 combines with J gene TRBJ2-1; a weak D match, TRBD2 (6 bases). The DNA end lines up better with TRBJ2-7; the J call may be wrong. Germline CDR1 MNHEY, CDR2 SVGAGI. The CDR3 sequence is 16 residues long. The CDR3 protein is CASSYSWRAVYNEQYF. CDR3 in DNA: TGTGCCAGCAGTTACTCGTGGAGGGCCGTTTACAATGAGCAGTACTTC.

The chain recombines TRBV10-3 with TRBJ1-2; D not resolved. Per germline, CDR1 ENHRY and CDR2 SYGVKD. The CDR3 has 13 amino acids. The germline V and J ends were trimmed by 0 bases and 7 bases, with 9 bases remaining between them. In DNA form, the CDR3 reads TGTGCCATCAGTGAGTCAAATCGGGGTGGCTACACCTTC. Protein product: CAISESNRGGYTF.